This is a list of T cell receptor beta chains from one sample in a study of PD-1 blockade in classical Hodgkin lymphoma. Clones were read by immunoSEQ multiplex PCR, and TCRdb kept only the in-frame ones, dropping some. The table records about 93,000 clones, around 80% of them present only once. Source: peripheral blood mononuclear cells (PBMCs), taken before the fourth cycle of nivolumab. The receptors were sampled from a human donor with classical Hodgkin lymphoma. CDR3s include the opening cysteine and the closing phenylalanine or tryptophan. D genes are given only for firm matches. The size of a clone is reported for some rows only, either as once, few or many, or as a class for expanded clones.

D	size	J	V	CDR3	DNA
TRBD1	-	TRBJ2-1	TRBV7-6	CASSLGTGVHNEQFF	TGTGCCAGCAGCTTAGGGACAGGGGTCCACAATGAGCAGTTCTTC
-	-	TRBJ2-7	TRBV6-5	CASSPPGVYEQYF	TGTGCCAGCAGTCCCCCCGGGGTCTACGAGCAGTACTTC
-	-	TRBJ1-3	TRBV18	CASSRQVSSTLAGNTIYF	TGTGCCAGCTCACGACAGGTTTCGAGCACCCTAGCTGGAAACACCATATATTTT
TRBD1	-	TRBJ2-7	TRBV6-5	CASSYSIAGGAEQYF	TGTGCCAGCAGTTACTCGATCGCAGGGGGTGCCGAGCAGTACTTC
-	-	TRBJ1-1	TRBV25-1	CASSESGFVTEAFF	TGTGCCAGCAGTGAATCGGGGTTCGTCACTGAAGCTTTCTTT
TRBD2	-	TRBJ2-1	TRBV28	CASKASGTHNEQFF	TGTGCCAGCAAGGCTAGCGGCACCCACAATGAGCAGTTCTTC
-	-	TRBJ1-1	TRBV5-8	CASSYPPRNTEAFF	TGTGCCAGCAGTTACCCCCCCCGAAACACTGAAGCTTTCTTT
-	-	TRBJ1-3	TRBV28	CASSPQGVPEGNTIYF	TGTGCCAGCAGCCCCCAAGGAGTCCCGGAGGGAAACACCATATATTTT
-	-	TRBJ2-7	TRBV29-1	CSVEGSRGESYEQYF	TGCAGCGTTGAGGGTTCGAGGGGGGAGTCCTACGAGCAGTACTTC
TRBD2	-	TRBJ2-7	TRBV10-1	CASPGGGTRGQTHPSYEQYF	TGCGCCAGCCCCGGGGGGGGGACACGGGGCCAGACGCACCCATCCTACGAGCAGTACTTC
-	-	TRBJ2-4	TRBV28	CASSLLVGYKNIQYF	TGTGCCAGCAGTTTATTGGTGGGATACAAAAACATTCAGTACTTC
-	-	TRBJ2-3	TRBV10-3	CAIRTQPTDTQYF	TGTGCCATCAGAACCCAGCCCACAGATACGCAGTATTTT
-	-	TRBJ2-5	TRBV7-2	CASSLDGRQETQYF	TGTGCCAGCAGCTTAGACGGCAGGCAAGAGACCCAGTACTTC
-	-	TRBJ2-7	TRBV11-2	CASSFRNSYEQYF	TGTGCCAGCAGCTTCAGGAACTCCTACGAGCAGTACTTC
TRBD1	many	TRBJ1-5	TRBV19	CASSRRQGENSNQPQHF	TGTGCCAGTAGTCGGCGGCAGGGGGAGAATAGCAATCAGCCCCAGCATTTT
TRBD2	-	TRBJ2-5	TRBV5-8	CASSVGLAAETQYF	TGTGCCAGCAGCGTGGGACTAGCAGCGGAGACCCAGTACTTC
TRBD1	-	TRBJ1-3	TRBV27	CASSLMGQAAVGNTIYF	TGTGCCAGCAGTTTAATGGGACAGGCGGCGGTCGGAAACACCATATATTTT
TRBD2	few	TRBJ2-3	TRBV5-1	CASSLVLAGEGDTQYF	TGCGCCAGCAGCTTGGTTCTAGCGGGAGAGGGGGATACGCAGTATTTT
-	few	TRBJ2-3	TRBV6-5	CASRRSLRGGDTQYF	TGTGCCAGCAGGCGATCTTTGAGGGGGGGGGATACGCAGTATTTT
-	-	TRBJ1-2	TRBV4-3	CASSPRDGANYGYTF	TGCGCCAGCAGCCCCCGGGACGGAGCTAACTATGGCTACACCTTC
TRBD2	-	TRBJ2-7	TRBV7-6	CASSSGTRFYEQYF	TGTGCCAGCAGCTCAGGGACTAGGTTCTACGAGCAGTACTTC
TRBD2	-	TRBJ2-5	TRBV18	CASSPRLAGVETQYF	TGTGCCAGCTCACCTCGACTAGCGGGAGTGGAGACCCAGTACTTC
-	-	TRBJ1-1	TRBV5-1	CASSLAGGGVRVAFF	TGCGCCAGCAGCTTGGCCGGGGGAGGAGTCAGGGTGGCTTTCTTT
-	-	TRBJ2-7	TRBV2	CASSGGYREGGYEQYF	TGTGCCAGCAGTGGGGGGTACCGAGAGGGTGGCTACGAGCAGTACTTC
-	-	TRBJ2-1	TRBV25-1	CASSESGGFREQFF	TGTGCCAGCAGTGAATCTGGAGGGTTCCGCGAGCAGTTCTTC
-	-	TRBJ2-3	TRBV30	CAWSMGYRDTDTQYF	TGTGCCTGGAGTATGGGATATCGGGACACAGATACGCAGTATTTT
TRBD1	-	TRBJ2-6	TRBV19	CASSLRTGGTSGANVLTF	TGTGCCAGTAGTTTACGGACAGGGGGCACCTCTGGGGCCAACGTCCTGACTTTC
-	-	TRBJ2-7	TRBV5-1	CASSLGAGPYEQYF	TGCGCCAGCAGCTTGGGGGCAGGCCCCTACGAGCAGTACTTC
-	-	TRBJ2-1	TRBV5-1	CASSPNRVREQFF	TGCGCCAGCAGCCCCAACAGGGTACGGGAGCAGTTCTTC
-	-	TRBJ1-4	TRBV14	CASSQEMTGEKLFF	TGTGCCAGCAGCCAAGAGATGACGGGTGAAAAACTGTTTTTT
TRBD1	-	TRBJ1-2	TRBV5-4	CASSWGQALSGYTF	TGTGCCAGCAGCTGGGGACAGGCTTTGAGTGGCTACACCTTC
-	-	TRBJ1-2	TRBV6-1	CASSAHLSGGYTF	TGTGCCAGCAGTGCCCACTTAAGCGGCGGCTACACCTTC
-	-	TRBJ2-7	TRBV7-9	CASSLGTFPGQYF	TGTGCCAGCAGCTTAGGTACATTCCCGGGGCAGTACTTC
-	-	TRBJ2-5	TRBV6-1	CASSSVETQYF	TGTGCCAGCAGCAGTGTTGAGACCCAGTACTTC
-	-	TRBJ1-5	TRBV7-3	CASSLMVNQPQHF	TGTGCCAGCAGCTTAATGGTGAATCAGCCCCAGCATTTT
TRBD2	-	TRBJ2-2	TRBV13	CASSSLSGEALGANTGELFF	TGTGCCAGCAGCTCCCTTAGCGGGGAGGCCTTAGGAGCGAACACCGGGGAGCTGTTTTTT
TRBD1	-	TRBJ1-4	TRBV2	CASSDGQGIEKLFF	TGTGCCAGCAGTGACGGACAGGGGATTGAAAAACTGTTTTTT
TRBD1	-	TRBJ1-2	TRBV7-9	CASSLTGGYYGYTF	TGTGCCAGCAGCTTGACAGGGGGGTACTATGGCTACACCTTC
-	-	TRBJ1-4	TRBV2	CASTGSYEKLFF	TGTGCCAGCACGGGCTCCTACGAAAAACTGTTTTTT
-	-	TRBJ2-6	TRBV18	CASSPQNSGANVLTF	TGTGCCAGCTCACCTCAGAACTCTGGGGCCAACGTCCTGACTTTC
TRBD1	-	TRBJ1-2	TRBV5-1	CASSLGTGIYGYTF	TGCGCCAGCAGCTTGGGGACAGGGATCTATGGCTACACCTTC
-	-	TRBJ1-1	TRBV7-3	CASSLTAQTEAFF	TGTGCCAGCAGCTTAACGGCGCAAACTGAAGCTTTCTTT
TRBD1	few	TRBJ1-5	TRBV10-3	CAISLDRDGQPQHF	TGTGCCATCAGCCTAGACAGGGACGGACAGCCCCAGCATTTT
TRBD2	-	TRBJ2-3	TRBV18	CASSQRGQGTDTQYF	TGTGCCAGCTCACAGCGGGGTCAGGGCACAGATACGCAGTATTTT
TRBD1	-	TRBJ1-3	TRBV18	CASSATGDGNTIYF	TGTGCCAGCTCAGCAACAGGGGATGGAAACACCATATATTTT
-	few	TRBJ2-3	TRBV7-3	CASSALETPGTQYF	TGTGCCAGCAGCGCATTAGAGACCCCGGGTACGCAGTATTTT
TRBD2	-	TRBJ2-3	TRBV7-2	CASSLWIPRASGRSDTQYF	TGTGCCAGCAGCTTATGGATCCCTCGTGCTAGCGGGAGATCAGATACGCAGTATTTT
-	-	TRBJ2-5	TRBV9	CASSGDTGLGETQYF	TGTGCCAGCAGCGGGGACACAGGGCTCGGGGAGACCCAGTACTTC
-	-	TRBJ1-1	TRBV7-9	CASRGYGTRNTEAFF	TGTGCCAGCAGGGGTTACGGGACCCGGAACACTGAAGCTTTCTTT
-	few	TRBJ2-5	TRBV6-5	CASSYLGWETQYF	TGTGCCAGCAGTTACTTGGGGTGGGAGACCCAGTACTTC
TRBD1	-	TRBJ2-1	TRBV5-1	CASSPDRVSYNEQFF	TGCGCCAGCAGCCCAGACAGGGTTTCCTACAATGAGCAGTTCTTC
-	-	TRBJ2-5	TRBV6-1	CASSQTGETQYF	TGTGCCAGCAGCCAAACAGGAGAGACCCAGTACTTC
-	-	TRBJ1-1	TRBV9	CASSVGGANTEAFF	TGTGCCAGCAGCGTAGGGGGGGCGAACACTGAAGCTTTCTTT